This T cell receptor (beta chain) was sequenced during a study of cytomegalovirus exposure and HLA in healthy donors. Study background: Most genotyped donors, roughly 80% of fewer than 400, had Caucasian-associated genetic ancestry.

This CDR3 has 15 residues. The junction had 6 bases not matched to a gene; V was cut back by 4 bases and J by 6 bases. The V gene's germline CDR1 is SNHLY and CDR2 FYNNEI. Notes on this clone: Its matching antigen is unknown.

The primer mix had 60 Vbeta and 13 Jbeta primers. Here immunoSEQ multiplex PCR was the method, and the copy in TCRdb shows in-frame clones only, minus some. This table holds roughly 70,000 clones, around three quarters found once. Whole-study results and caveats: Later work associated roughly 17,000 TCR beta sequences with HLA alleles at 0.05 false discovery rate. A later analysis reportedly found that, within productive TCRs, an Asian-associated ancestry cluster had fewer N-insertions than the mean observed across the roughly 630 donors. Common viral pathogens seemed, in a later analysis, to connect with several of the most significant clusters.

Material: PBMCs. V usage is TRBV2 and J usage is TRBJ2-2; 9 positions agree with TRBD1. The sequence was collected from a man in his forties or fifties in good health and CMV-seronegative. CDR3 amino acids: CASSGEQGAAGELFF. DNA for the CDR3: TGTGCCAGCAGTGGAGAACAGGGGGCCGCCGGGGAGCTGTTTTTT.